This entry concerns a single TCR beta chain. The sample comes from a study of Ad26.COV2.S vaccination and SARS-CoV-2 variants. Overall study context: Vaccine-arm donor from the placebo-controlled COV1001 Ad26.COV2.S trial.

Per germline, CDR1 SNHLY and CDR2 FYNNEI. This CDR3 has 9 residues. V was cut by 8 bases and J by 10 bases, with 6 bases left in between. The sample's treatment: about 20 received Ad26.COV2.S at low or high dose, single or two shots; about 5 received placebo; per-sample allocation not given. The investigators took samples on day 63 after the first vaccine or placebo injection. Donation came from an adult in Boston who was aged 18-55 years. TCRdb's copy holds only in-frame clones and misses some; the assay was immunoSEQ multiplex PCR. The sample shows fewer than 600,000 clones, about nine tenths of them seen only once.

This material consisted of peripheral blood, taken in a trial of Ad26.COV2.S vaccine versus placebo. The rearrangement uses TRBV2 and TRBJ2-1, with D unclear. The TCR was taken from a person between 18 and 65 years old who received the Ad26.COV2.S COVID-19 vaccine or a placebo. CDR3 in amino acids: CASGWEQFF. The CDR3 coding sequence is TGTGCCAGCGGGTGGGAGCAGTTCTTC.